This T cell receptor (beta chain) was identified in a study of persistence of HIV-infected CD4 T cells. On the study more broadly: Donors were ART-treated; their CMV- and Gag-responding CD4+ T cells were isolated. Notes on the study in general: Proviral oligoclonality tracked with TCR oligoclonality within the same sorted cells.

This CDR3 region has 14 residues. The germline V and J ends were trimmed by 8 bases and 7 bases, with 20 bases remaining between them. Germline assignment: CDR1 SQVTM and CDR2 ANQGSEA. The stimulus was an HIV-1 Gag 15-mer peptide pool, 0.85 to 1 ug/peptide/mL. Memory cells lacking CD40L and CD69 with high CD45RO were sorted. Sequencing used immunoSEQ version 4 in survey mode. Each sample used up to 1 ug genomic DNA diluted to about 10 ng/uL. Sequencing was performed with immunoSEQ multiplex PCR; in TCRdb, only in-frame clones are kept and a portion is missing. The sample holds tens of thousands of clones, roughly 77% seen once. Regarding this clone: Antigen: not known.

Source: CD4+ T cells sorted from PBMCs after approximately 19-hour stimulation, taken from a patient who received antiretroviral therapy. The rearrangement joins TRBV29-1 to TRBJ1-4; D gene unclear. The sequence was obtained from an adult man with HIV who was CMV-seropositive. The CDR3 bases are TGCAGCCGGCCTTCTAGGGATAACAGTGAAAAACTGTTTTTT. Its translation: CSRPSRDNSEKLFF.